The source of this T cell receptor (beta chain) is a study of technical replicates of blood from several donors (dated by TCRdb to the late 2010s). Libraries came from the immunoSEQ multiplex PCR assay. TCRdb re-hosts the immuneACCESS table, in-frame sequences only. Its copies lack some clones; in the studies checked, an unresolved V gene accounts for under half of them, and the cause for the rest is not known. Recorded for this sample are 75,000 to 95,000 clones; about 96% of them occurred a single time. The ten largest clonotypes hold around 0.4% of the sample. The CDR3 spans 14 residues, from the cysteine through the phenylalanine. Left in the record is the CDR3 DNA by itself, 42 bases read in frame from the first base. According to the germline V gene, CDR1 reads LGHNA and CDR2 reads YNFKEQ. V drops 0 bases and J drops 3 bases, leaving 9 bases in between. Concerning this clone: Which antigen it targets is not known. Base qualities were left out, and no much larger clone turns up one base away.

Sequencing was performed on T cells isolated from PBMCs. The receptor chain draws on TRBV4-2 and TRBJ2-7; confidence is insufficient to name the D gene. This sequence originates from a human donor in good health. The bases are TGTGCCAGCAGCCAAGAGACACGGATCTACGAGCAGTACTTC. The encoded protein is CASSQETRIYEQYF.